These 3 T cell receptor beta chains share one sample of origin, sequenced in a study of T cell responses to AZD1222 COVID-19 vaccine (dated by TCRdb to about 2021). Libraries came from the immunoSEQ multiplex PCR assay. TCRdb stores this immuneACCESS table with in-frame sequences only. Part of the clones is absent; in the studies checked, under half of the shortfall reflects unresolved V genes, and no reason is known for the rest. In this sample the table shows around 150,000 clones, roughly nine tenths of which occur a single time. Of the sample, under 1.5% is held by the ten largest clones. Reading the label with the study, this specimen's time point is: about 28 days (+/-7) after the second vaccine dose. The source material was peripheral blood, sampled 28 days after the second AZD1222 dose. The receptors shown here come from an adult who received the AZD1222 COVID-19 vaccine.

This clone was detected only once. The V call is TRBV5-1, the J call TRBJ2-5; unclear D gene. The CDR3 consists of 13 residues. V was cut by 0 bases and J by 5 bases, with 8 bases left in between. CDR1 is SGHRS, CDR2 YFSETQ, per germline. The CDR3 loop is CASSLVERETQYF. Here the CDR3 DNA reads TGCGCCAGCAGCTTGGTTGAGAGGGAGACCCAGTACTTC.

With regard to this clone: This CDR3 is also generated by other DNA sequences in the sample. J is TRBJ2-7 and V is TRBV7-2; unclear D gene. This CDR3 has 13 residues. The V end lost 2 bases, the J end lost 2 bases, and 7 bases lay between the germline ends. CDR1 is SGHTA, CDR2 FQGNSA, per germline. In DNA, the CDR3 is TGTGCCAGCAGCTTATCTCCCCCCTACGAGCAGTACTTC. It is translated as CASSLSPPYEQYF.

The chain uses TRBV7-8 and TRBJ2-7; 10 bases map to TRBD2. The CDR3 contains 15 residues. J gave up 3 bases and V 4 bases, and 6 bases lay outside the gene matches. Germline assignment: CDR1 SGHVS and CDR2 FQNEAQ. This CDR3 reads CASSSTLAGGYEQYF. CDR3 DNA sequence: TGTGCCAGCAGCTCCACCTTAGCGGGGGGCTACGAGCAGTACTTC.